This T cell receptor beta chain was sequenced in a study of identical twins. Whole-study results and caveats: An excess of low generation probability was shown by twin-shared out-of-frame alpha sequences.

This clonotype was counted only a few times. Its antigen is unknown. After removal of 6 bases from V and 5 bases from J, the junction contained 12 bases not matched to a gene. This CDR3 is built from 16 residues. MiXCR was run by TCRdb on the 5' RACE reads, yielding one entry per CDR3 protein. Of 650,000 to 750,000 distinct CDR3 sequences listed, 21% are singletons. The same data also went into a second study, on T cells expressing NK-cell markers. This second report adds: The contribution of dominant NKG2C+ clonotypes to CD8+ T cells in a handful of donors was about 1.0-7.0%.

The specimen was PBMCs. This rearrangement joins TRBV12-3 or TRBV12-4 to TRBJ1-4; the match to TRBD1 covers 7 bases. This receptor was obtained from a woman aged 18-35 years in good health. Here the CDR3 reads CASSPGVGTVNEKLFF. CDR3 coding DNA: TGTGCCAGCAGCCCAGGAGTCGGGACAGTGAATGAAAAACTGTTTTTT.